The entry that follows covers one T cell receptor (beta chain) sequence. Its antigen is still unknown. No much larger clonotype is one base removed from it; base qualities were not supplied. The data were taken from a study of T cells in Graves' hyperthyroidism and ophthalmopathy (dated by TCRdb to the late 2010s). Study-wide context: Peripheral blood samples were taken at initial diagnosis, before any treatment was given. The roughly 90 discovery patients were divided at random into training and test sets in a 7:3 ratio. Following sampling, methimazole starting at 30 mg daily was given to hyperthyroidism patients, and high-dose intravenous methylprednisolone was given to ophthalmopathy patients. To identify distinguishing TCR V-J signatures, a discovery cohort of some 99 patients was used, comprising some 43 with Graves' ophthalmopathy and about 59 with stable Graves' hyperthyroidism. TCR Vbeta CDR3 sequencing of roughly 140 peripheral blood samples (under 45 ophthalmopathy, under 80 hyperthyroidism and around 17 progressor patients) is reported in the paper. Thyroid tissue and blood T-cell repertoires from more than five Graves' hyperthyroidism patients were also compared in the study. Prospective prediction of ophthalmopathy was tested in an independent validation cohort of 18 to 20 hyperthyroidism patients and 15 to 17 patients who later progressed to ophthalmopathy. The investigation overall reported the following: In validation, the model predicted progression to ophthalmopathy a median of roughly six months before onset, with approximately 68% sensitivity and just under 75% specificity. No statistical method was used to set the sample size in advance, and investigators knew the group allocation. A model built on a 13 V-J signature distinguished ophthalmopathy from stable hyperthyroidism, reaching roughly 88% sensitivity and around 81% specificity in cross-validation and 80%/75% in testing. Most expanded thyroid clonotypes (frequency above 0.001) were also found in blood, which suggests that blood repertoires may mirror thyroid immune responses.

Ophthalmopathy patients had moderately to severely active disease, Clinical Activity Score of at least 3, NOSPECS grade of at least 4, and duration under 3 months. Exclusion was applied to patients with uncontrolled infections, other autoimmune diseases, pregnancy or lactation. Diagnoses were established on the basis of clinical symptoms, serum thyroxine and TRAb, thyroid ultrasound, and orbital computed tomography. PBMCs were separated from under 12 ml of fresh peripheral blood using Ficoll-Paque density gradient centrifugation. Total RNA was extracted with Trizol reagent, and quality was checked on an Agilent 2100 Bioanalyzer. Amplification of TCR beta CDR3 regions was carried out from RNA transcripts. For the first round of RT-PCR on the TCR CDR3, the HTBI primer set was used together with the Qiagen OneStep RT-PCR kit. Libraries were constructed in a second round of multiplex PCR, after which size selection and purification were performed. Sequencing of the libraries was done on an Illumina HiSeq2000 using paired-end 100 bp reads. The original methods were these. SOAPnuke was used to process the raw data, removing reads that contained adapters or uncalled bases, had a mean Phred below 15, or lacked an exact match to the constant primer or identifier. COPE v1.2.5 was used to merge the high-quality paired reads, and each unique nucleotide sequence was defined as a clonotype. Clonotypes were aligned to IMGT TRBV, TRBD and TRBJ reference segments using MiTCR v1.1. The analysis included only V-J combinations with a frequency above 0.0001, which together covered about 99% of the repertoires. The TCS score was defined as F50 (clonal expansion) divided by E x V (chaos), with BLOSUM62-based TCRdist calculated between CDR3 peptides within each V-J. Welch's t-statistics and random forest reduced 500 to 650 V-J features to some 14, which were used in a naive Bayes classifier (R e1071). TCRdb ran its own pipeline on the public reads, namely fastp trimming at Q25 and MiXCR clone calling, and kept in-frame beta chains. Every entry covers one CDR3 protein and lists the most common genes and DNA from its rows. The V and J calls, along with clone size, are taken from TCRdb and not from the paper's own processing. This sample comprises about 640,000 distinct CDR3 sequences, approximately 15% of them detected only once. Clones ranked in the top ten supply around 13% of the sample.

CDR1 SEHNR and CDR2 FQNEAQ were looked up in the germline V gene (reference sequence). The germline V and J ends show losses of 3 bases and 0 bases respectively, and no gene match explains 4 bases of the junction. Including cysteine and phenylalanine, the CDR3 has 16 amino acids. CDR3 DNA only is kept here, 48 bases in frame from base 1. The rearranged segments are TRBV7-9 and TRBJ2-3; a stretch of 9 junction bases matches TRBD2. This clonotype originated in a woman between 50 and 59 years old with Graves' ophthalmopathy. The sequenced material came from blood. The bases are TGTGCCAGCAGCTTGGGACTAGCACAAAGCACAGATACGCAGTATTTT. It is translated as CASSLGLAQSTDTQYF. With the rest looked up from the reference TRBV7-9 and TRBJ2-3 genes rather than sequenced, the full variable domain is DTGVSQNPRHKITKRGQNVTFRCDPISEHNRLYWYRQTLGQGPEFLTYFQNEAQLEKSRLLSDRFSAERPKGSFSTLEIQRTEQGDSAMYLCASSLGLAQSTDTQYFGPGTRLTVL.